This TCR beta chain was found in a study of cytomegalovirus exposure and HLA in healthy donors. The CDR3 has 16 residues. V shed 2 bases, J shed 3 bases, and the junction held 7 bases outside the gene matches. Germline V CDR1 and CDR2: SGHRS, YFSETQ. As regards this clone: Its target is not known.

Researchers ran the PCR with 60 Vbeta and 13 Jbeta primers. Assay: immunoSEQ multiplex PCR; the TCRdb copy retains only in-frame clones and omits some. The top ten clones hold 3.5% to 4.5% of a sample with about 120,000 clones, 74% of them seen once. Study-wide results and caveats: Most TCR beta V segments were productive about 87% or about 30% of the time in an earlier analysis.

The sample taken for sequencing was PBMCs. The chain has TRBV5-1 and TRBJ2-1; 8 nucleotides match TRBD2. This receptor was taken from a man between 35 and 55 years old in good health and CMV-seropositive. The CDR3, as DNA: TGCGCCAGCAGCTTCCGGGCAGCGGGAGACTACAATGAGCAGTTCTTC. Its protein product is CASSFRAAGDYNEQFF.